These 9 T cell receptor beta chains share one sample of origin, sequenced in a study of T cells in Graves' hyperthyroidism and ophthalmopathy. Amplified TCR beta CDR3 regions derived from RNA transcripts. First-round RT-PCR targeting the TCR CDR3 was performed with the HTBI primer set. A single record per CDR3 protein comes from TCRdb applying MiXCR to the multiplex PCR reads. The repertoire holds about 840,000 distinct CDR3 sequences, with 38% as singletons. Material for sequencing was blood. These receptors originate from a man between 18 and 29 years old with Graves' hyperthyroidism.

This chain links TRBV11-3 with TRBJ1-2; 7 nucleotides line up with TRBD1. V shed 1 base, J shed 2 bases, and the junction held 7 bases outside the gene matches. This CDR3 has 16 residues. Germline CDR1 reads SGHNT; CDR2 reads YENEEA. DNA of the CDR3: TGTGCCAGCAGCTTAGGTACGACAGGGATAAACTATGGCTACACCTTC. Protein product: CASSLGTTGINYGYTF.

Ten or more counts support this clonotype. CDR3 loop: CAISDPRTSGNTIYF. For the CDR3, the DNA is TGTGCCATCAGTGACCCCCGGACTTCTGGAAACACCATATATTTT. The chain recombines TRBV10-3 with TRBJ1-3, with no clear D. V lost 3 bases, J lost 1 base, and 10 bases lay in between. CDR3 size: 15 residues. The germline CDR1 and CDR2 sequences are ENHRY and SYGVKD.

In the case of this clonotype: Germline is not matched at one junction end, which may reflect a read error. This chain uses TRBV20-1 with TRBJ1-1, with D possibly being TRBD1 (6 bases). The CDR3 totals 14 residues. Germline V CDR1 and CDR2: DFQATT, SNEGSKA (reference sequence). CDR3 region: CSARASGGATEAFF. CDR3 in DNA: TGCAGTGCCAGAGCTTCGGGGGGGGCCACTGAAGCTTTCTTT.

CDR3 in amino acids: CASSLVGSSNYGYTF. In nucleotides, the CDR3 is TGCGCCAGCAGCTTGGTAGGCAGTTCTAACTATGGCTACACCTTC. The chain has TRBV5-1 and TRBJ1-2; no clear D. The CDR3 extends over 15 amino acids. The germline V and J ends were trimmed by 0 bases and 0 bases, with 9 bases remaining between them. Per the germline V gene, CDR1 is SGHRS and CDR2 is YFSETQ.

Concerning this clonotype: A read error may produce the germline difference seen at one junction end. CDR3 nucleotide sequence: TGTACCAGCAGCGTATCCTTCTCTAGCCCTGGGGCCAACGTCCTGACTTTC. Residues: CTSSVSFSSPGANVLTF. The chain combines TRBV9 with TRBJ2-6, with a weak D call TRBD2 (5 bases). The CDR3 sequence is 17 residues long. Germline V CDR1 and CDR2: SGDLS, YYNGEE.

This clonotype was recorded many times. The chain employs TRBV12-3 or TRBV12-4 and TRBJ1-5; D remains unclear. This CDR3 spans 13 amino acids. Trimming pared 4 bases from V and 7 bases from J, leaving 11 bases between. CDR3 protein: CASSYGLGQPQHF. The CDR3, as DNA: TGTGCCAGCAGTTACGGGCTGGGCCAGCCCCAGCATTTT.

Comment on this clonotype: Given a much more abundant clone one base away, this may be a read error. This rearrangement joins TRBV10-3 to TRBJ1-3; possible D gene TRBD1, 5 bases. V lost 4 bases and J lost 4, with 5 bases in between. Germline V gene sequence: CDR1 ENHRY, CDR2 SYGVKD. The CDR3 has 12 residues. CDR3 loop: CAISGDGNTIYF. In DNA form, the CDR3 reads TGTGCCATCAGTGGGGACGGAAACACCATATATTTT.

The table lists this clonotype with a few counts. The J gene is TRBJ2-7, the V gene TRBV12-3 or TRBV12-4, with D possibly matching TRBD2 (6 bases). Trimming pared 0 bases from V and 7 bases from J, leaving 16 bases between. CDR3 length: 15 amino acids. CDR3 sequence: CASSLALGGVGEQYF. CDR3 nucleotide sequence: TGTGCCAGCAGTTTAGCGCTTGGCGGGGTCGGGGAGCAGTACTTC.

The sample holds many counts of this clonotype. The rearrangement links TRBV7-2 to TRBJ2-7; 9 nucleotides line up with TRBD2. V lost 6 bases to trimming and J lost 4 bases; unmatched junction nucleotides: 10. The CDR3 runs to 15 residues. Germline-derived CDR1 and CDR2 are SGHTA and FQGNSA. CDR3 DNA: TGTGCCAGCAGTCACATAGCGGGAGTGCCATACGAGCAGTACTTC. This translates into CASSHIAGVPYEQYF.